The rows below give T cell receptor beta chains drawn from one sample of a study of T cell responses to AZD1222 COVID-19 vaccine. Method: immunoSEQ multiplex PCR; TCRdb's copy keeps in-frame clones and lacks some. The data show roughly 150,000 clones, approximately 92% seen once. Here the sequenced sample was peripheral blood, taken 28 days after the second AZD1222 dose. These receptors came from an adult who received the AZD1222 COVID-19 vaccine. The CDR3 runs from the conserved cysteine through the conserved F or W. The order of the fields is D gene, V gene, CDR3 length, J gene, clone size, CDR3 protein, CDR3 DNA. A D gene is named only where the DNA matches it firmly. Clone size appears in some rows only: once, few, many, or a class for an expanded clone.

TRBD1,TRBV19,14,TRBJ1-1,.,CASTLTGEGTEAFF,TGTGCCAGTACCTTAACAGGGGAGGGCACTGAAGCTTTCTTT
.,TRBV7-3,15,TRBJ2-5,.,CASSLTGGMIETQYF,TGTGCCAGCAGCTTAACTGGGGGGATGATCGAGACCCAGTACTTC
TRBD1,TRBV3-1/TRBV3-2,14,TRBJ1-2,.,CASSQISGGDGYTF,TGTGCCAGCAGCCAAATCTCAGGGGGAGACGGCTACACCTTC
.,TRBV28,16,TRBJ1-6,.,CASSPKLGGLGSPLHF,TGTGCCAGCAGTCCTAAGCTGGGGGGCCTAGGTTCACCCCTCCACTTT
.,TRBV28,15,TRBJ2-7,.,CASSPGSADSYEQYF,TGTGCCAGCAGCCCCGGTTCGGCAGACTCCTACGAGCAGTACTTC
TRBD1,TRBV10-3,14,TRBJ1-6,few,CAISDSGGNSPLHF,TGTGCCATCAGTGACTCAGGGGGGAATTCACCCCTCCACTTT
.,TRBV7-8,12,TRBJ1-5,.,CASGQINQPQHF,TGTGCCAGCGGACAGATCAATCAGCCCCAGCATTTT
.,TRBV24-1,12,TRBJ2-1,.,CATKGSYNEQFF,TGTGCCACCAAGGGCAGCTACAATGAGCAGTTCTTC
.,TRBV21-1,16,TRBJ1-2,.,CASSKALHPGNYGYTF,TGTGCCAGCAGCAAAGCGCTACACCCGGGCAACTATGGCTACACCTTC
TRBD1,TRBV29-1,14,TRBJ2-7,.,CSVDGDRGFYEQYF,TGCAGCGTCGACGGCGACAGGGGTTTCTACGAGCAGTACTTC
TRBD1,TRBV30,13,TRBJ1-5,.,CAWSGTDYQPQHF,TGTGCCTGGTCCGGGACAGATTATCAGCCCCAGCATTTT
TRBD1,TRBV2,15,TRBJ1-2,.,CASSLSRQGVKGYTF,TGTGCCAGCAGTCTATCCCGACAGGGGGTAAAAGGCTACACCTTC
.,TRBV3-1/TRBV3-2,13,TRBJ1-2,.,CASSQAYKLGYTF,TGTGCCAGCAGCCAAGCCTATAAACTGGGCTACACCTTC
.,TRBV9,14,TRBJ2-7,.,CASSPRTISYEQYF,TGTGCCAGCAGCCCCCGGACAATCTCCTACGAGCAGTACTTC